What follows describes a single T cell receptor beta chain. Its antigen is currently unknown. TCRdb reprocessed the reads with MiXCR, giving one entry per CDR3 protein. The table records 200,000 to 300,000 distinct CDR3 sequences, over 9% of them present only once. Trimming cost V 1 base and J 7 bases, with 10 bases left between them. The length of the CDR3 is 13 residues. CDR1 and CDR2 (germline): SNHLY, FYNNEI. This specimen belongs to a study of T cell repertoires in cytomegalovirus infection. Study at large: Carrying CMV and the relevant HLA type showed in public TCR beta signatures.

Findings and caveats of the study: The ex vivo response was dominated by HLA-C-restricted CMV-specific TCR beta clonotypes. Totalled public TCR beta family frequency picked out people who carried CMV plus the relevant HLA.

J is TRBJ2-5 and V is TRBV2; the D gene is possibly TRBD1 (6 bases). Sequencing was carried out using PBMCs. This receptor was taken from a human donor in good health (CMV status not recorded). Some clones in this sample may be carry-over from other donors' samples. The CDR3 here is CASSEVQGPTQYF. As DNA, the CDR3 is TGTGCCAGCAGTGAAGTCCAGGGGCCGACCCAGTACTTC.